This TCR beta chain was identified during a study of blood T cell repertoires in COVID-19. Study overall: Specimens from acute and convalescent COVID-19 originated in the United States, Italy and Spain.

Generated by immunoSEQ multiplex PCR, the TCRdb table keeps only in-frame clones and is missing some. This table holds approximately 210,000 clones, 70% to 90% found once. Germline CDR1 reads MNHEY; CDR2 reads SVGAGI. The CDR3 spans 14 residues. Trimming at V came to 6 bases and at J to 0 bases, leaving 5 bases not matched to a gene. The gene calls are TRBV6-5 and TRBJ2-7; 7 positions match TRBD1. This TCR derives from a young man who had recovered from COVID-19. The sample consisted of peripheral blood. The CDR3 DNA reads TGTGCCAGCAGCCCCGACAGGGTCTCCTACGAGCAGTACTTC. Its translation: CASSPDRVSYEQYF.